The 29 T cell receptor beta chains given below trace back to one sample, sequenced in a study of blood T cell repertoires in COVID-19. Assay used: immunoSEQ multiplex PCR; TCRdb lists only in-frame clones, some missing. The sample holds 120,000 or so clones; around 90% are singletons and the top ten take around 3.7%. Sequencing was carried out using peripheral blood. These receptors originate from a man aged 45 to 65 with active COVID-19.

V is TRBV5-1 and J is TRBJ2-1; 7 positions agree with TRBD2. The germline gives CDR1 SGHRS, CDR2 YFSETQ. V shed 0 bases, J shed 5 bases, and the junction held 5 bases outside the gene matches. The CDR3 is made up of 15 amino acids. The CDR3 region has the DNA TGCGCCAGCAGCTTGGCGGGGGACTACGACAATGAGCAGTTCTTC. It specifies CASSLAGDYDNEQFF.

This chain joins TRBV27 and TRBJ1-1, with D maybe TRBD1 (6 bases). This CDR3 spans 13 amino acids. The V and J ends lost 5 bases and 5 bases respectively, with 12 bases between them. Germline-derived CDR1 and CDR2 are MNHEY and SMNVEV (reference sequence). The CDR3: CASSIQQGTEAFF. The DNA for the CDR3 is TGTGCCAGCAGTATACAACAGGGTACTGAAGCTTTCTTT.

The J gene is TRBJ1-3, the V gene TRBV11-2; unclear D gene. The germline gives CDR1 SGHAT, CDR2 FQNNGV. V lost 1 base and J 0 bases, leaving 10 bases between the germline ends. CDR3 length: 16 residues. The CDR3 nucleotides are TGTGCCAGCAGCTTAGGGTTAGTCGCCTCTGGAAACACCATATATTTT. Its protein product is CASSLGLVASGNTIYF.

The J gene is TRBJ2-5, the V gene TRBV9; 8 nucleotides line up with TRBD2. J lost 5 bases, V lost 0 bases, and 9 bases had no gene match. This CDR3 has 16 residues. Germline assignment: CDR1 SGDLS and CDR2 YYNGEE. CDR3 in amino acids: CASSVGVGTRYETQYF. Here the CDR3 DNA reads TGTGCCAGCAGCGTAGGTGTAGGGACTAGGTACGAGACCCAGTACTTC.

The chain recombines TRBV6-5 with TRBJ1-4; unclear D gene. This CDR3 spans 15 amino acids. CDR1 is MNHEY, CDR2 SVGAGI, per germline. Trimming stripped 6 bases from V and 2 bases from J, with 13 bases between. The DNA of the CDR3 is TGTGCCAGCAGATACGACCGAGCGACTAATGAAAAACTGTTTTTT. It encodes CASRYDRATNEKLFF.

This sequence joins TRBV15 and TRBJ1-5; TRBD1 agrees at 8 bases. Germline assignment: CDR1 LNHNV and CDR2 YYDKDF (reference sequence). This CDR3 has 18 residues. With 0 bases clipped from V and 3 bases from J, the junction kept 10 bases outside the gene matches. This chain's CDR3 is CATSRESPRTGTNQPQHF. CDR3 DNA: TGTGCCACCAGCAGAGAGTCCCCGCGGACAGGGACCAATCAGCCCCAGCATTTT.

V is TRBV27 and J is TRBJ2-7, with D perhaps matching TRBD1 (7 bases). There are 14 residues in the CDR3. The germline V gene encodes CDR1 MNHEY and CDR2 SMNVEV (reference sequence). The V gene lost 2 bases and the J gene lost 5 bases, with 13 bases spanning the gap. CDR3 nucleotide sequence: TGTGCCAGCAGTTTACGACAGGGAGGTCACGAGCAGTACTTC. This sequence encodes CASSLRQGGHEQYF.

The rearrangement links TRBV21-1 to TRBJ2-5; the table names TRBD2, a call not compared with the DNA. TRBV21-1 is designated a pseudogene. The CDR3 runs 16 residues. CDR3 in amino acids: CASSKLGPPGAATQYF. In nucleotides, the CDR3 is TGTGCCAGCAGCAAATTAGGGCCACCAGGAGCGGCGACCCAGTACTTC.

This rearrangement joins TRBV28 to TRBJ2-2; D not certain. CDR1 and CDR2 (germline): MDHEN, SYDVKM. The CDR3 sequence is 13 residues long. V was pared by 10 bases and J by 0 bases, with 9 bases between. This CDR3 is CATRLANTGELFF. CDR3 bases: TGTGCCACACGACTTGCGAACACCGGGGAGCTGTTTTTT.

The sample holds one count of this clone. The chain uses TRBV28 and TRBJ2-7, with 11 bases aligning to TRBD1. The germline V gene has CDR1 MDHEN and CDR2 SYDVKM. The CDR3 contains 14 residues. Trimming at V came to 6 bases and at J to 7 bases, leaving 8 bases not matched to a gene. DNA for the CDR3: TGTGCCAGCAGCCTAGGACAGGGGGCTAGAGAGCAGTACTTC. It is translated as CASSLGQGAREQYF.

This rearrangement joins TRBV4-1 to TRBJ1-1; D gene ambiguous. The CDR3 spans 14 residues. From germline, CDR1 is MGHRA and CDR2 YSYEKL. Trimming took 0 bases from V and 4 from J, leaving 9 bases between them. For the CDR3, the DNA is TGCGCCAGCAGCCAAGAACGGGGAGGCACTGAAGCTTTCTTT. Its protein product is CASSQERGGTEAFF.

The V gene is TRBV15, the J gene TRBJ2-5; 10 bases map to TRBD1. The CDR3 runs 15 residues. Germline CDR1 LNHNV, CDR2 YYDKDF (reference sequence). V gave up 1 base and J gave up 5 bases; unmatched junction bases: 4. The CDR3 reads CATSRGGTGVETQYF. The DNA of the CDR3 is TGTGCCACCAGCAGAGGCGGGACAGGGGTGGAGACCCAGTACTTC. The full variable domain, completed using reference TRBV15 and TRBJ2-5, is DAMVIQNPRYQVTQFGKPVTLSCSQTLNHNVMYWYQQKSSQAPKLLFHYYDKDFNNEADTPDNFQSRRPNTSFCFLDIRSPGLGDTAMYLCATSRGGTGVETQYFGPGTRLLVL.

The V and J genes are TRBV6-5 and TRBJ1-2, with a tentative D call TRBD1 (6 bases). Germline loops: CDR1 MNHEY, CDR2 SVGAGI. This CDR3 has 13 amino acids. V was pared by 7 bases and J by 3 bases, with 12 bases between. The CDR3 spells CASTGGADYGYTF. The DNA for the CDR3 is TGTGCCAGCACTGGGGGGGCAGACTATGGCTACACCTTC.

The chain links TRBV5-1 to TRBJ2-1, with 9 bases fitting TRBD2. Germline CDR1 and CDR2: SGHRS and YFSETQ. The CDR3 consists of 14 residues. V was pared by 4 bases and J by 8 bases, with 7 bases of the junction left unmatched. The DNA of the CDR3 is TGCGCCAGCAGCACCGGGACTAGCTGGGATGAGCAGTTCTTC. Its translation is CASSTGTSWDEQFF.

Here the CDR3 reads CASSLRGRGNTIYF. DNA of the CDR3: TGTGCCAGCAGCCTCAGGGGGAGGGGAAACACCATATATTTT. The J gene is TRBJ1-3, the V gene TRBV7-8; 7 bases are a match to TRBD1. The V gene's germline CDR1 is SGHVS and CDR2 FQNEAQ. The CDR3 runs 14 residues. Trimming took 5 bases from V and 4 from J; bases not matched to a gene: 5.

J is TRBJ2-6 and V is TRBV7-9; no clear D. The CDR3 consists of 15 residues. Per the germline V gene, CDR1 is SEHNR and CDR2 is FQNEAQ (reference sequence). V dropped 5 bases and J dropped 1 base, with 9 bases sitting between them. The CDR3 DNA reads as TGTGCCAGCAGCGTTTCCCAGTCTGGGGCCAACGTCCTGACTTTC. This sequence encodes CASSVSQSGANVLTF.

This sequence joins TRBV7-6 and TRBJ2-1; 12 bases line up with TRBD2. CDR3 size: 17 residues. Germline loops: CDR1 SGHVS, CDR2 FNYEAQ. After removal of 5 bases from V and 4 bases from J, the junction contained 9 bases not matched to a gene. The CDR3 reads CASSRGTSGPEYNEQFF. In nucleotides, the CDR3 is TGTGCCAGCAGCCGTGGGACTAGCGGGCCGGAATACAATGAGCAGTTCTTC.

The rearrangement links TRBV6-4 to TRBJ2-3; TRBD1 might be the D (6 bases). This CDR3 is 16 amino acids long. Germline lookup yields CDR1 MRHNA and CDR2 SNTAGT. Trimming stripped 0 bases from V and 1 base from J, with 11 bases between. The CDR3 coding sequence is TGTGCCAGCAGTGACTCCAGGGGAGATGGCACAGATACGCAGTATTTT. It specifies CASSDSRGDGTDTQYF.

The chain employs TRBV30 and TRBJ1-2; 11 bases map to TRBD1. The CDR3 is 13 amino acids. Germline-derived CDR1 and CDR2 are GTSNPN and SVGIG (reference sequence). J was trimmed by 4 bases and V by 5 bases; bases with no gene match: 3. The CDR3 loop reads CAWLGQGVYGYTF. In DNA, the CDR3 is TGTGCCTGGCTGGGACAGGGGGTCTATGGCTACACCTTC.

This chain joins TRBV11-3 and TRBJ2-5; tentative D call: TRBD1 (6 bases). This CDR3 comprises 17 residues. V gave up 0 bases and J gave up 4 bases, with 18 bases separating them. Germline CDR1 SGHNT, CDR2 YENEEA. CDR3 coding DNA: TGTGCCAGCAGCTTAGATGGTAGGGGGAGAAGGGGAGAGACCCAGTACTTC. This translates into CASSLDGRGRRGETQYF. Full variable domain (outside the CDR3, taken from reference TRBV11-3 and TRBJ2-5): EAGVVQSPRYKIIEKKQPVAFWCNPISGHNTLYWYLQNLGQGPELLIRYENEEAVDDSQLPKDRFSAERLKGVDSTLKIQPAELGDSAVYLCASSLDGRGRRGETQYFGPGTRLLVL.

This sequence joins TRBV6-6 and TRBJ1-5, with D maybe TRBD1 (6 bases). Trimming pared 7 bases from V and 7 bases from J, leaving 20 bases between. Germline CDR1 and CDR2: MNHNY and SVGAGI (reference sequence). The CDR3 extends over 15 amino acids. CDR3 sequence reads: CASKVDMTGGQPQHF. CDR3 in DNA: TGTGCCAGCAAGGTAGACATGACAGGAGGACAGCCCCAGCATTTT.

CDR3: CASSPYRGNEQFF. CDR3 coding DNA: TGTGCCAGCAGCCCGTACAGGGGCAATGAGCAGTTCTTC. V and J are TRBV3-1 (or the pseudogene TRBV3-2) and TRBJ2-1, with TRBD1 identical over 7 bases. The CDR3 is 13 amino acids. Germline assignment: CDR1 LGHDT and CDR2 YNNKEL (reference sequence). Trimming took 4 bases from V and 6 from J; bases not matched to a gene: 3.

J is TRBJ2-1 and V is TRBV7-9; 8 positions agree with TRBD2. The junction had 10 bases not matched to a gene; V was cut back by 5 bases and J by 4 bases. This CDR3 comprises 16 residues. The V gene's germline CDR1 is SEHNR and CDR2 FQNEAQ (reference sequence). The CDR3 sequence: CASSKSGSKAYNEQFF. CDR3 coding DNA: TGTGCCAGCAGCAAGAGCGGGAGTAAGGCTTACAATGAGCAGTTCTTC.

The chain combines TRBV6-6 with TRBJ2-5, with D possibly matching TRBD1 (6 bases). CDR1 is MNHNY, CDR2 SVGAGI, per germline (reference sequence). The CDR3 loop spans 13 amino acids. V was trimmed by 5 bases and J by 5 bases, leaving 12 bases between them. The CDR3 region has the DNA TGTGCCAGCAGTCGGGACACCCGGGAGACCCAGTACTTC. Its protein is CASSRDTRETQYF.

The rearrangement links TRBV2 to TRBJ2-7; 13 nucleotides align to TRBD2. This CDR3 comprises 17 residues. With V trimmed by 6 bases and J by 3 bases, 11 bases remained unmatched. In germline, CDR1 is SNHLY, CDR2 FYNNEI. CDR3 loop: CASRAGLAGPHFYEQYV. In nucleotides, the CDR3 is TGTGCCAGCAGGGCGGGACTAGCGGGACCACATTTCTACGAGCAGTACGTC.

This clone was counted once. The V call is TRBV12-3 or TRBV12-4, the J call TRBJ2-1; TRBD1 aligns across 7 bases. J lost 6 bases, V lost 6 bases, and 5 bases had no gene match. This CDR3 has 13 amino acids. CDR3 in amino acids: CASRQGDVNEQFF. Written as DNA, the CDR3 is TGTGCCAGCAGGCAGGGGGATGTCAATGAGCAGTTCTTC.

In its sample, this clone was seen a few times. This chain connects TRBV3-1 (or the pseudogene TRBV3-2) to TRBJ1-1; D not certain. The CDR3 is 13 amino acids. Trimming removed 4 bases from V and 8 bases from J, with 14 bases in between. Germline CDR1 is LGHDT and CDR2 is YNNKEL (reference sequence). The CDR3 spells CASSPGHFPEAFF. CDR3 DNA sequence: TGTGCCAGCAGCCCCGGTCACTTTCCGGAAGCTTTCTTT.

This clone was detected a few times. The rearrangement joins TRBV14 to TRBJ2-7, with 9 bases identical to TRBD1. The germline V gene has CDR1 SGHDN and CDR2 FVKESK. V lost 3 bases and J lost 3; bases outside the gene matches: 3. This CDR3 contains 14 residues. For the CDR3, the DNA is TGTGCCAGCAGCCAGGGACAGGGTATCTACGAGCAGTACTTC. Amino acids: CASSQGQGIYEQYF.

The count of this clone is one. The rearrangement uses TRBV4-2 and TRBJ2-3; 13 bases map to TRBD2. The V and J ends lost 1 base and 3 bases, in that order; junction bases with no gene match: 1. CDR1 and CDR2 from the germline V gene are LGHNA and YNFKEQ. The CDR3 is 16 amino acids. The CDR3, as DNA: TGTGCCAGCAGCCAAGTACTAGCGGGAGGGACAGATACGCAGTATTTT. This encodes CASSQVLAGGTDTQYF.